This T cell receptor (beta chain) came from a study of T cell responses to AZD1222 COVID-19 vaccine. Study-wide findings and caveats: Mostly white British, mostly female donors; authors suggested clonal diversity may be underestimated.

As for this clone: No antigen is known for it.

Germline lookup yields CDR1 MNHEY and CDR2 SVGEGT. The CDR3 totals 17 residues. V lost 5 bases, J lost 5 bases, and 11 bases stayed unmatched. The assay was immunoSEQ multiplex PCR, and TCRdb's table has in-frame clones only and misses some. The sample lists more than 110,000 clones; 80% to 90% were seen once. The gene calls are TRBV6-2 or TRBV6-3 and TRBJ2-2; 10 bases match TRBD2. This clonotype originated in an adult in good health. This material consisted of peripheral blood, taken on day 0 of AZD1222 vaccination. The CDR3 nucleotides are TGTGCCAGCAGTAACGGTCTAGCGGGAGTTTATACCGGGGAGCTGTTTTTT. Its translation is CASSNGLAGVYTGELFF.